This T cell receptor beta chain was recorded in a study of blood T cell repertoires in COVID-19. As for the study in general: Acute and convalescent COVID-19 specimens originated in the United States, Italy and Spain. PBMCs, B-cell-depleted T cells, or T cells were the source of the cDNA or gDNA that made up the material.

With 5 bases clipped from V and 5 bases from J, the junction kept 3 bases outside the gene matches. The CDR3 sequence is 14 residues long. Looked up from germline, CDR1 is LGHDT and CDR2 is YNNKEL (reference sequence). Under the authors' procedure: Amplification of reference gene primers provided the estimated nucleated cell counts. Some clones are missing from TCRdb's copy, which holds only in-frame ones; the method was immunoSEQ multiplex PCR. D and trimming were read from the DNA, whereas the V and J calls and clone size are those reported in that table. Altogether over 85,000 clones are present, approximately 92% being singletons, with the ten largest covering 4.2%.

This clonotype was obtained from a young man with acute or convalescent COVID-19. Sequencing was carried out using peripheral blood. This chain joins TRBV3-1 (or the pseudogene TRBV3-2) and TRBJ1-5, with 10 positions matching TRBD1. CDR3 nucleotide sequence: TGTGCCAGCAGCTTGGACAGGGGGGATCAGCCCCAGCATTTT. This sequence encodes CASSLDRGDQPQHF.